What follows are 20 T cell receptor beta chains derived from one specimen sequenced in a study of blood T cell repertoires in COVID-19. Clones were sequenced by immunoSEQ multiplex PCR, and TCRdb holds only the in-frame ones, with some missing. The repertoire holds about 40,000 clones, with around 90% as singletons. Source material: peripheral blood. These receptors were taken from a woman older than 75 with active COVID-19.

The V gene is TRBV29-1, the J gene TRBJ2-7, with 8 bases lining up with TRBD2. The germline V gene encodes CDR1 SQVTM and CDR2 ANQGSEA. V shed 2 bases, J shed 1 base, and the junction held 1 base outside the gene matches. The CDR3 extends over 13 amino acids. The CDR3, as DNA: TGCAGCGTTGAACCGGGGGGGTCCTACGAGCAGTACTTC. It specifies CSVEPGGSYEQYF.

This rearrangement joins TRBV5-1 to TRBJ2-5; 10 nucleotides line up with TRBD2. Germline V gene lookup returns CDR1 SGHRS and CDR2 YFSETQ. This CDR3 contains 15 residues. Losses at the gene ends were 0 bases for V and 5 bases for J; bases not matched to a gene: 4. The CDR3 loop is CASSLELAGMETQYF. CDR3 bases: TGCGCCAGCAGCTTGGAACTAGCGGGGATGGAGACCCAGTACTTC.

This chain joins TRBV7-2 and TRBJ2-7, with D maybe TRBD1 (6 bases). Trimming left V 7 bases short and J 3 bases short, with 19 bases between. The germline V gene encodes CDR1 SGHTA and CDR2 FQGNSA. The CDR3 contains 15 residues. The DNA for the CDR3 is TGTGCCAGCAAAAAACAGGGTAATGCCTACTACGAGCAGTACTTC. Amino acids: CASKKQGNAYYEQYF.

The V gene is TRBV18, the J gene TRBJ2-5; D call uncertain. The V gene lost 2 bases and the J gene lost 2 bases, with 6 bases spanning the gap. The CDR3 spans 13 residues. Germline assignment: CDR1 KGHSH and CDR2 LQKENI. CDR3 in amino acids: CASSPSLQETQYF. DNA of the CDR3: TGTGCCAGCTCACCAAGCCTTCAAGAGACCCAGTACTTC.

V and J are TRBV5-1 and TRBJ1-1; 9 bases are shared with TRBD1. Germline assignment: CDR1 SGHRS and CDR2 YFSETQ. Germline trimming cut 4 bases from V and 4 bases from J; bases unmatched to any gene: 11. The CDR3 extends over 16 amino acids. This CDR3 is CASSPRPGQGGTEAFF. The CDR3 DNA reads TGCGCCAGCAGCCCACGGCCGGGACAGGGTGGCACTGAAGCTTTCTTT. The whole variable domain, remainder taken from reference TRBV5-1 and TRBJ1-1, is KAGVTQTPRYLIKTRGQQVTLSCSPISGHRSVSWYQQTPGQGLQFLFEYFSETQRNKGNFPGRFSGRQFSNSRSEMNVSTLELGDSALYLCASSPRPGQGGTEAFFGQGTRLTVV.

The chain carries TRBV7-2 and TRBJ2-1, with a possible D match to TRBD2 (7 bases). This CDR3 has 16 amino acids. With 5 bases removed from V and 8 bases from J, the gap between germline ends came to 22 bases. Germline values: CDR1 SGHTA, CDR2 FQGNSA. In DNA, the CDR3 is TGTGCCAGCAGCCCCAACCCGAGGGGGGGGGTCCATGAGCAGTTCTTC. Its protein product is CASSPNPRGGVHEQFF.

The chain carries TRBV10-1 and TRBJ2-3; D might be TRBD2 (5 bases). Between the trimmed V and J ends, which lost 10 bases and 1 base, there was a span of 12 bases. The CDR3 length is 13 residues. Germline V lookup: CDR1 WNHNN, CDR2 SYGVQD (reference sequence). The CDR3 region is CATKSGGTDTQYF. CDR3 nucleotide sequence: TGCGCCACCAAAAGCGGAGGCACAGATACGCAGTATTTT.

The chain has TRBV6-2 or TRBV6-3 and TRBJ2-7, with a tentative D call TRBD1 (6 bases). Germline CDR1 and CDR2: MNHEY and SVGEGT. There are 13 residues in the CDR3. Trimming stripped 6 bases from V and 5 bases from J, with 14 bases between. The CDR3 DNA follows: TGTGCCAGCAGCCACCTCCAGGGGAACGAGCAGTACTTC. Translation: CASSHLQGNEQYF.

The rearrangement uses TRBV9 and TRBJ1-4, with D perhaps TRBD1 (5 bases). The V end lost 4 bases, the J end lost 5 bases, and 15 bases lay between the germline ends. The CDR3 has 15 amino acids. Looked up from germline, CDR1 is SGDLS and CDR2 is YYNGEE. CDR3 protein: CASSISSRGNEKLFF. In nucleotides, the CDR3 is TGTGCCAGCAGCATTTCCTCCCGGGGGAATGAAAAACTGTTTTTT.

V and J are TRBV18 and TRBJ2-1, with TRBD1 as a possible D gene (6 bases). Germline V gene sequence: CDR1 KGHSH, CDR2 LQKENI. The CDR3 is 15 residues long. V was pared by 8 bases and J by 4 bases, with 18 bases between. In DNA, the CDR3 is TGTGCCAGCCGATCGACAGGTCTCGGGTACAATGAGCAGTTCTTC. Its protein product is CASRSTGLGYNEQFF.

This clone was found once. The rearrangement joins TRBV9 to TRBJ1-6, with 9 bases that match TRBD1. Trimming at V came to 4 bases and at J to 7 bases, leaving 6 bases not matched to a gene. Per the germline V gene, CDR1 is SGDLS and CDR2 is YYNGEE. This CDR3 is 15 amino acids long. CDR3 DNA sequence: TGTGCCAGCAGCCCAGGACAGGGGAAAAATTCACCCCTCCACTTT. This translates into CASSPGQGKNSPLHF.

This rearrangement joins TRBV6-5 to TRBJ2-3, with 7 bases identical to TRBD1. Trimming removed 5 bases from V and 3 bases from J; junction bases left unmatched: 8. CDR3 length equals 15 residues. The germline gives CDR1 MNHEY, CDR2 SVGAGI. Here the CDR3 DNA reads TGTGCCAGCAGTAAACCCAGACAGGGAACAGATACGCAGTATTTT. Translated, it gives CASSKPRQGTDTQYF.

The CDR3 DNA sequence: TGTGCCAGTAGCCGCGGAGGACTAGCGGGAGGGACCGGGGAGCTGTTTTTT. Its protein is CASSRGGLAGGTGELFF. The chain uses TRBV19 and TRBJ2-2; 15 bases line up with TRBD2. The CDR3 runs 17 residues. The ends lost 6 bases at V and 5 bases at J; junction bases unmatched: 7. Germline-derived CDR1 and CDR2 are LNHDA and SQIVND (reference sequence).

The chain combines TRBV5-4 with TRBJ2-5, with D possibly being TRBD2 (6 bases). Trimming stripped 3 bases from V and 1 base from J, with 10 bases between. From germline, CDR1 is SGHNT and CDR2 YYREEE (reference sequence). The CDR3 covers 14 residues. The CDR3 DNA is TGTGCCAGCAGCTCGGCGGGGAGCCAAGAGACCCAGTACTTC. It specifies CASSSAGSQETQYF.

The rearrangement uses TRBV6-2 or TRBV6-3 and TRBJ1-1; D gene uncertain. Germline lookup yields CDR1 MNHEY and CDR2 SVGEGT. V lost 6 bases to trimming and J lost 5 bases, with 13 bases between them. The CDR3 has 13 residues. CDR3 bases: TGTGCCAGCAGCTCGACATCGAGAACTGAAGCTTTCTTT. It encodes CASSSTSRTEAFF.

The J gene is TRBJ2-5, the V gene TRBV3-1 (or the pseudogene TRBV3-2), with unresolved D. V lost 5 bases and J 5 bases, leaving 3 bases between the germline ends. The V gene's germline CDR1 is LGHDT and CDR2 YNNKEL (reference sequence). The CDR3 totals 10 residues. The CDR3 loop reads CASSEETQYF. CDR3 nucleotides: TGTGCCAGCAGCGAGGAGACCCAGTACTTC.

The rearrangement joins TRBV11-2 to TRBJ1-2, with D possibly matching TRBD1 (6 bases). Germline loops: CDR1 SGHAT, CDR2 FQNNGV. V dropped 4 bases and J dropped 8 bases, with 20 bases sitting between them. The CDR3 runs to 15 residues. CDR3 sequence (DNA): TGTGCCAGCAGCTCCCCCCGGGGACCGGGGGGCGGCTACACCTTC. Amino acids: CASSSPRGPGGGYTF.

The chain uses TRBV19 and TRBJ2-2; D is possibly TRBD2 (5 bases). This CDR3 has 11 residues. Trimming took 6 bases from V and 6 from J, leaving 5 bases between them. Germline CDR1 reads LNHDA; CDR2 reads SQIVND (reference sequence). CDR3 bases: TGTGCCAGTAGGAGGGCCGGGGAGCTGTTTTTT. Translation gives CASRRAGELFF.

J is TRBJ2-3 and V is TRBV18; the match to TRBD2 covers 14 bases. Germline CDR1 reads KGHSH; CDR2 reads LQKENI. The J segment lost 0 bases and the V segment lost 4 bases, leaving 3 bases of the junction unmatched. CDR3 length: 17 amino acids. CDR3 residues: CASSRTSGGSSTDTQYF. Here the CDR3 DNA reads TGTGCCAGCTCACGGACTAGCGGGGGGTCAAGCACAGATACGCAGTATTTT.

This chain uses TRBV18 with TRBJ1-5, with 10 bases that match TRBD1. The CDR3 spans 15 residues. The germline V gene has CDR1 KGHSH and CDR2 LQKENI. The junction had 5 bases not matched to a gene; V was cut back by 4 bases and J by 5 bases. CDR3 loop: CASSRETGGDQPQHF. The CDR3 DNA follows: TGTGCCAGCTCACGTGAGACAGGGGGCGATCAGCCCCAGCATTTT. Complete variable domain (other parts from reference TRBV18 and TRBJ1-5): NAGVMQNPRHLVRRRGQEARLRCSPMKGHSHVYWYRQLPEEGLKFMVYLQKENIIDESGMPKERFSAEFPKEGPSILRIQQVVRGDSAAYFCASSRETGGDQPQHFGDGTRLSIL.